Presented here are 5 T cell receptor beta chains from one specimen sequenced in a study of cytomegalovirus exposure and HLA in healthy donors. Primers: 60 Vbeta forward and 13 Jbeta reverse. TCRdb's table, derived via immunoSEQ multiplex PCR, lists solely in-frame clones and lacks some. This sample has nearly 200,000 clones, with around 86% found just once. Source material: PBMCs. These receptors all stem from a man between 25 and 39 years old in good health and CMV-seronegative.

This sequence joins TRBV5-1 and TRBJ2-2; 9 bases agree with TRBD1. This CDR3 comprises 15 residues. V shed 4 bases and J 8 bases; nucleotides not matched to a gene: 9. Looked up from germline, CDR1 is SGHRS and CDR2 is YFSETQ. The CDR3 spells CASSPGDREAGELFF. The CDR3 DNA reads TGCGCCAGCAGCCCTGGGGACAGGGAAGCGGGGGAGCTGTTTTTT.

J is TRBJ2-6 and V is TRBV6-4, with a weak D call TRBD1 (6 bases). The V gene lost 8 bases and the J gene lost 0 bases, with 11 bases spanning the gap. This CDR3 is built from 15 residues. Germline assignment: CDR1 MRHNA and CDR2 SNTAGT. CDR3: CASSTGNSGANVLTF. In nucleotides, the CDR3 is TGTGCCAGCTCGACAGGAAACTCTGGGGCCAACGTCCTGACTTTC.

CDR3 loop: CASSLGTGLRYEQYF. CDR3 in DNA: TGCGCCAGCAGCCTAGGGACAGGCTTACGATACGAGCAGTACTTC. The gene calls are TRBV5-1 and TRBJ2-7; the match to TRBD1 covers 8 bases. CDR3 length equals 15 residues. CDR1 is SGHRS, CDR2 YFSETQ, per germline. Unmatched junction bases numbered 10, after V lost 4 bases and J lost 4 bases.

V usage is TRBV7-9 and J usage is TRBJ2-2; D gene ambiguous. The CDR3 is 14 residues long. CDR1 SEHNR and CDR2 FQNEAQ come from the germline V gene (reference sequence). V was shortened by 10 bases and J by 4 bases, with 16 bases between the two germline ends. The DNA of the CDR3 is TGTGCCACTCTTGCTTCCCCCGGCACCGGGGAGCTGTTTTTT. Translating gives CATLASPGTGELFF.

This rearrangement joins TRBV5-1 to TRBJ1-4, with D unclear. Trimming cost V 1 base and J 0 bases, with 4 bases left between them. Germline CDR1 and CDR2: SGHRS and YFSETQ. CDR3 size: 14 residues. In nucleotides, the CDR3 is TGCGCCAGCAGCTTGTATGCAACTAATGAAAAACTGTTTTTT. It yields the protein CASSLYATNEKLFF.